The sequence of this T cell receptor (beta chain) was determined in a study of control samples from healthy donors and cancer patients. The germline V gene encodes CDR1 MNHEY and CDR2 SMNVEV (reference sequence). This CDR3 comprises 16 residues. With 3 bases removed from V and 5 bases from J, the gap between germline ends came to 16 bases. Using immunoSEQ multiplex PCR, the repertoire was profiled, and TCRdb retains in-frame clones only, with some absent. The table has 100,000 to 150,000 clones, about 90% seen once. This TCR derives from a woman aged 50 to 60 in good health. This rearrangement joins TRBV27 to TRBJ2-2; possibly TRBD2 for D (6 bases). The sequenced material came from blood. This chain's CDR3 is CASSLSAGSGTGELFF. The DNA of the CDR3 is TGTGCCAGCAGTTTGAGCGCGGGGTCGGGGACCGGGGAGCTGTTTTTT.